One and the same sample provided the 10 T cell receptor beta chains below, sequenced in a study of CD8+ T cells in alopecia areata. It was cDNA, reverse transcribed from extracted RNA, that served as the sequencing template. Generated by immunoSEQ multiplex PCR, the TCRdb table keeps only in-frame clones and is missing some. The sample holds approximately 180,000 clones, about 60% seen once. The sequences come from CD4+ T cells sorted from blood, collected at week 0. The origin of the receptors is a human donor with alopecia areata.

The CDR3 region is CAISAFRGGNQPQHF. Written as DNA, the CDR3 is TGTGCCATCAGTGCGTTTAGGGGCGGCAATCAGCCCCAGCATTTT. This rearrangement joins TRBV10-3 to TRBJ1-5; D perhaps matches TRBD1 (5 bases). V was trimmed by 4 bases and J by 2 bases, leaving 12 bases between them. This CDR3 is built from 15 residues. From germline, CDR1 is ENHRY and CDR2 SYGVKD.

The CDR3 spells CAWLSLMNTEAFF. DNA for the CDR3: TGTGCCTGGCTTTCCCTCATGAACACTGAAGCTTTCTTT. The chain carries TRBV30 and TRBJ1-1; no firm D call. Trimming removed 5 bases at V and 0 bases at J, with 10 bases between. Germline V lookup: CDR1 GTSNPN, CDR2 SVGIG (reference sequence). The CDR3 length is 13 residues.

The rearrangement uses TRBV6-5 and TRBJ2-3, with D possibly being TRBD1 (6 bases). Germline V gene sequence: CDR1 MNHEY, CDR2 SVGAGI. The CDR3 is 13 amino acids. V dropped 2 bases and J dropped 5 bases, with 8 bases sitting between them. For the CDR3, the DNA is TGTGCCAGCAGTTACGTAGGGGGAGATACGCAGTATTTT. It specifies CASSYVGGDTQYF.

The chain uses TRBV29-1 and TRBJ2-7; TRBD1 aligns across 9 bases. This CDR3 contains 15 residues. The germline V gene encodes CDR1 SQVTM and CDR2 ANQGSEA. V gave up 4 bases and J gave up 2 bases; unmatched junction bases: 9. The CDR3 here is CSVATGTGLTYEQYF. The CDR3 DNA reads as TGCAGCGTTGCCACCGGGACAGGGCTGACCTACGAGCAGTACTTC.

This chain uses TRBV27 with TRBJ2-2; no firm D call. V shed 4 bases and J shed 1 base, with 10 bases lying between them. Germline values: CDR1 MNHEY, CDR2 SMNVEV (reference sequence). The CDR3 is 15 amino acids. This CDR3 reads CASSSDGRNTGELFF. The CDR3 nucleotides are TGTGCCAGCAGTTCGGACGGACGGAACACCGGGGAGCTGTTTTTT.

The chain couples TRBV4-1 to TRBJ1-5, with D possibly TRBD1 on 6 matching bases. CDR3 length: 15 amino acids. CDR1 and CDR2 from the germline V gene are MGHRA and YSYEKL. Deletions cut 3 bases from V and 5 bases from J, with 14 bases between. CDR3: CASSQAGTSYQPQHF. In DNA form, the CDR3 reads TGCGCCAGCAGCCAGGCCGGGACATCTTATCAGCCCCAGCATTTT.

As concerns this clone: This specimen includes other DNA sequences encoding the same CDR3. The V and J genes are TRBV29-1 and TRBJ1-1; D gene unclear. Germline loops: CDR1 SQVTM, CDR2 ANQGSEA. Trimming removed 5 bases at V and 0 bases at J, with 10 bases between. The CDR3 totals 13 residues. DNA for the CDR3: TGCAGCGTTAAACAGATATTGAACACTGAAGCTTTCTTT. Residues: CSVKQILNTEAFF. Full variable domain (outside the CDR3, taken from reference TRBV29-1 and TRBJ1-1): SAVISQKPSRDICQRGTSLTIQCQVDSQVTMMFWYRQQPGQSLTLIATANQGSEATYESGFVIDKFPISRPNLTFSTLTVSNMSPEDSSIYLCSVKQILNTEAFFGQGTRLTVV.

The chain employs TRBV5-1 and TRBJ2-7; TRBD1 aligns across 7 bases. CDR1 and CDR2 from the germline V gene are SGHRS and YFSETQ. CDR3 length: 14 amino acids. Trimming took 4 bases from V and 3 from J; bases not matched to a gene: 7. The CDR3, as DNA: TGCGCCAGCAGCCGGCAAACAGGGGTCTACGAGCAGTACTTC. Translating it yields CASSRQTGVYEQYF.

The chain has TRBV15 and TRBJ2-2, with a weak D call TRBD1 (5 bases). V was trimmed by 5 bases and J by 5 bases, leaving 9 bases between them. CDR3 size: 13 residues. Germline CDR1 LNHNV, CDR2 YYDKDF (reference sequence). DNA for the CDR3: TGTGCCACCAGCGGGGCAGTAACCGGGGAGCTGTTTTTT. Its translation is CATSGAVTGELFF.

This clone was observed a few times. The sample holds other DNA sequences that translate to the same CDR3. V usage is TRBV29-1 and J usage is TRBJ1-1; D gene unclear. The germline gives CDR1 SQVTM, CDR2 ANQGSEA. Trimming stripped 3 bases from V and 1 base from J, with 6 bases between. This CDR3 is built from 12 residues. This CDR3 is CSVDPGNTEAFF. DNA for the CDR3: TGCAGCGTTGATCCCGGGAACACTGAAGCTTTCTTT.